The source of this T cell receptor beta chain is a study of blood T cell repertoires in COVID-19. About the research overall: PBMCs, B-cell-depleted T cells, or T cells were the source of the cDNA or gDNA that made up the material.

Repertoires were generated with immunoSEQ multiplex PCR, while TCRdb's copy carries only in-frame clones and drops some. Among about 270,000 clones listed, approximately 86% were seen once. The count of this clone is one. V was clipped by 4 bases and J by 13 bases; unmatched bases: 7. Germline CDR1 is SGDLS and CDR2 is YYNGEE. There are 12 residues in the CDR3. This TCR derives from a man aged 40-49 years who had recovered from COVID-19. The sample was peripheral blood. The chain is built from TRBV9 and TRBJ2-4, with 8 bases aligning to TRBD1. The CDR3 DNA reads TGTGCCAGCAGCCCCAGACAGGGGCCCCAGTACTTC. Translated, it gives CASSPRQGPQYF.